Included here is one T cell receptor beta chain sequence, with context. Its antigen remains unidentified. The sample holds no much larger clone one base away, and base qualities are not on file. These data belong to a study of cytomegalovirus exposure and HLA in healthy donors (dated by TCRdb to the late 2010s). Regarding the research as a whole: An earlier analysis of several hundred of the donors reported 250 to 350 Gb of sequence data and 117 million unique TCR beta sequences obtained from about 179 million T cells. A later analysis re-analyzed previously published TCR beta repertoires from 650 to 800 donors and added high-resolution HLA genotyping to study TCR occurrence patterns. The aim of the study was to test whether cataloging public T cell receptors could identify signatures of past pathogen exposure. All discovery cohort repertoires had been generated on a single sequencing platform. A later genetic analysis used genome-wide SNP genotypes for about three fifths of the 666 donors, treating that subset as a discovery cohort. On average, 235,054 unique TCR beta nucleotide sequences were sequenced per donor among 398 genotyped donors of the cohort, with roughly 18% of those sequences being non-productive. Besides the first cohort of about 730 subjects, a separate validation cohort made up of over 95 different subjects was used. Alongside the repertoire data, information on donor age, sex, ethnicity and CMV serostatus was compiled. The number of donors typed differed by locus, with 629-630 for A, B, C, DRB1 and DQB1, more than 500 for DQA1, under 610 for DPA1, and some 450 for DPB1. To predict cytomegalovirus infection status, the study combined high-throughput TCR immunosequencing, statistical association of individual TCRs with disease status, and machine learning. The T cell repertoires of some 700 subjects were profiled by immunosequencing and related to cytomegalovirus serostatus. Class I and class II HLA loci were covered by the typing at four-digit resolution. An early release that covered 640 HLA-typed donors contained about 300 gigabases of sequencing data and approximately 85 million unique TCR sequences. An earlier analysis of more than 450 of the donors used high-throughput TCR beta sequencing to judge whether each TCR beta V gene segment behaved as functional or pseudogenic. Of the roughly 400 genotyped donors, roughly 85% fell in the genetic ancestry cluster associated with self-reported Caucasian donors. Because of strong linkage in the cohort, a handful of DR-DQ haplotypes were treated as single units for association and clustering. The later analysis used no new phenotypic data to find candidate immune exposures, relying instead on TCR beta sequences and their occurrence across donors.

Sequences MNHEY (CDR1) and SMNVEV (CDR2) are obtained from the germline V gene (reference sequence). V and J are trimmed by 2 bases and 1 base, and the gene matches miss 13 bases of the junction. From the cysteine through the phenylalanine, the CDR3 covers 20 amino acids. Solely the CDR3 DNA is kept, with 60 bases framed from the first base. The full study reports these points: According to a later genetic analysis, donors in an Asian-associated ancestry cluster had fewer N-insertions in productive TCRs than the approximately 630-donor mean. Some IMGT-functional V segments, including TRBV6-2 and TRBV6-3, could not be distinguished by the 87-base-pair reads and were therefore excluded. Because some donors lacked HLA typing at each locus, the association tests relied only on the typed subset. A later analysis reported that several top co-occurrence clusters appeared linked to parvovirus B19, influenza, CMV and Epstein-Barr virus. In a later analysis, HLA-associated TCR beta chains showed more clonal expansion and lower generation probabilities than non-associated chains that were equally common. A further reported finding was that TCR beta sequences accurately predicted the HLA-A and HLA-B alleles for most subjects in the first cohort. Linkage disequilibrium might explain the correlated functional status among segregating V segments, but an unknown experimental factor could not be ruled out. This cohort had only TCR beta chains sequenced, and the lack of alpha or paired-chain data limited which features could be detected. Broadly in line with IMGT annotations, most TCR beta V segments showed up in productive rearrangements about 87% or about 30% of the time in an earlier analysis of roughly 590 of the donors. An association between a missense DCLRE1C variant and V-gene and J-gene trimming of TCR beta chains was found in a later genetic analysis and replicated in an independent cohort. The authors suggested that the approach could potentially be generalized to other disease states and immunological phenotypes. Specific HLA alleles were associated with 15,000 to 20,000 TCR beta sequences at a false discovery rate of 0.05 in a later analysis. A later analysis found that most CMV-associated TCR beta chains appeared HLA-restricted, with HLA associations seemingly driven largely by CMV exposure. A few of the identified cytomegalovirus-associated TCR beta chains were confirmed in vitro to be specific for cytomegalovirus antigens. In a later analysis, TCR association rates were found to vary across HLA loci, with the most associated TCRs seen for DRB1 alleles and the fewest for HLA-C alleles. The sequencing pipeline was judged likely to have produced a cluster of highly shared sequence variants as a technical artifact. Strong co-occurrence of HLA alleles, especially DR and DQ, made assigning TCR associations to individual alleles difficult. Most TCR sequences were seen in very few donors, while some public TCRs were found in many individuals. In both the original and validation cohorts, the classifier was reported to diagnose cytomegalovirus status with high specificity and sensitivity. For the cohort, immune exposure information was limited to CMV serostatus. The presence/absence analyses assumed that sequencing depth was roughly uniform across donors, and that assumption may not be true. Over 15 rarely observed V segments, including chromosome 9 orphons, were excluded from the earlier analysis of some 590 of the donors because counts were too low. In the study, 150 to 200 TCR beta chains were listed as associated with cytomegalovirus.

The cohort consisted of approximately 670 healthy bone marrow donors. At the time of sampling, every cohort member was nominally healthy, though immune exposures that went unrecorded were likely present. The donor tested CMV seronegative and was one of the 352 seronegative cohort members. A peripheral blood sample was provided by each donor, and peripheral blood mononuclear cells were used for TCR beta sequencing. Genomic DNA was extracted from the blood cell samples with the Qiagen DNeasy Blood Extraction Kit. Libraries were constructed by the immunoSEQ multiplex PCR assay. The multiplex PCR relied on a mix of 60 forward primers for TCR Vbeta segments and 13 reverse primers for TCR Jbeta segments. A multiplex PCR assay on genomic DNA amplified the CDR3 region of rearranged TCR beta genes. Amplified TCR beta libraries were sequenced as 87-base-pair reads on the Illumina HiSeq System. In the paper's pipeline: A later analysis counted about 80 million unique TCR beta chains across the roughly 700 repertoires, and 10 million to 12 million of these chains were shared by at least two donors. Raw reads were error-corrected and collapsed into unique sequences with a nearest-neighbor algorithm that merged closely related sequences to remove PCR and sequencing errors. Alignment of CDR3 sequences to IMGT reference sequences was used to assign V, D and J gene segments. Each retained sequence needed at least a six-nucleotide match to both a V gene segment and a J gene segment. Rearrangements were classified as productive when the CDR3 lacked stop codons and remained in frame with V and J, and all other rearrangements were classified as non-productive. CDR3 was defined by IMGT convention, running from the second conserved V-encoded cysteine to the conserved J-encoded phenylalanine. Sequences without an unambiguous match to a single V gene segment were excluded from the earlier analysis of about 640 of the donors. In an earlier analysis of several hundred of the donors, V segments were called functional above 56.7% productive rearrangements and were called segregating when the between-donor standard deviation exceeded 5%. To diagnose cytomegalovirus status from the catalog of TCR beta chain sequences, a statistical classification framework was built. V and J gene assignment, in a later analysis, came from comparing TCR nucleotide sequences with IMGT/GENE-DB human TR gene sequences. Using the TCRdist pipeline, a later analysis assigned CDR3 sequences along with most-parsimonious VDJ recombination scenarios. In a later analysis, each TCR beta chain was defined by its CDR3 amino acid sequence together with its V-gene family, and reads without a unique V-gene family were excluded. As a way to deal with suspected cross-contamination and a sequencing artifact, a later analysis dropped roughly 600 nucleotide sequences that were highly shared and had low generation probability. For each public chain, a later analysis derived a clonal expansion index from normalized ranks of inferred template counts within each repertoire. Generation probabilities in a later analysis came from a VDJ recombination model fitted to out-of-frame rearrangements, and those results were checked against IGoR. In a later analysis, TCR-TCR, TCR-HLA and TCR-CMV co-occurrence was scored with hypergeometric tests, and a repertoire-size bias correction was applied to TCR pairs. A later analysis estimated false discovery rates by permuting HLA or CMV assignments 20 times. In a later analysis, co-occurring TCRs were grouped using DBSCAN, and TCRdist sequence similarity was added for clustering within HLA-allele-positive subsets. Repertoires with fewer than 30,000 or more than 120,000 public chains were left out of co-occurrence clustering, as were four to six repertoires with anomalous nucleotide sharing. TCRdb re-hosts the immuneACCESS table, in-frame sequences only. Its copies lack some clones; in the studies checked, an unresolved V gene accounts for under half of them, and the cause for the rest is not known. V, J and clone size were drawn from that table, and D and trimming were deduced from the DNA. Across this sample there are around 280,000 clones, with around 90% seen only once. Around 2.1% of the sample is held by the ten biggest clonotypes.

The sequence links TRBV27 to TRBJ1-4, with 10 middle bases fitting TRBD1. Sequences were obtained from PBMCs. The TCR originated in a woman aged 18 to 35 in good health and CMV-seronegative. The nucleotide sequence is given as TGTGCCAGCAGTTTACGATACCGGGACAGGGGCCTAATAACTAATGAAAAACTGTTTTTT. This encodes CASSLRYRDRGLITNEKLFF. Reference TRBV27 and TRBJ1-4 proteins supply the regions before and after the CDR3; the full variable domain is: EAQVTQNPRYLITVTGKKLTVTCSQNMNHEYMSWYRQDPGLGLRQIYYSMNVEVTDKGDVPEGYKVSRKEKRNFPLILESPSPNQTSLYFCASSLRYRDRGLITNEKLFFGSGTQLSVL.